The 26 T cell receptor beta chains reported below all come from one sample, sequenced in a study of blood T cell repertoires in COVID-19 (dated by TCRdb to between 2020 and 2021). The protocol used for the library was the immunoSEQ multiplex PCR assay. Imported from immuneACCESS, the table was reduced by TCRdb to in-frame sequences with V and J called. These copies leave out some clones; in studies compared against another copy, an unresolved V gene accounts for under half, and the cause of the remainder is not known. Counted in this sample were about 80,000 clones; approximately 76% of them appeared once. The ten largest clones represent more than 15% of the sample. Material: peripheral blood. Source of these receptors: a man in his 70s with active or convalescent COVID-19.

The rearrangement links TRBV29-1 to TRBJ2-7; D might be TRBD2 (6 bases). The germline V gene has CDR1 SQVTM and CDR2 ANQGSEA. This CDR3 is built from 13 residues. Trimming left V 2 bases short and J 5 bases short, with 13 bases between. CDR3 protein: CSVEKTREDEQYF. In DNA, the CDR3 is TGCAGCGTTGAAAAGACGAGGGAGGACGAGCAGTACTTC.

This chain uses TRBV11-2 with TRBJ1-2, with TRBD1 identical over 9 bases. CDR1 is SGHAT and CDR2 is FQNNGV in the germline V gene. The CDR3 runs 13 residues. Losses at the gene ends were 6 bases for V and 8 bases for J; bases not matched to a gene: 7. The CDR3 nucleotides read TGTGCCAGCAGTTTGGACAGGGGAAACGGCTACACCTTC. Translated: CASSLDRGNGYTF.

This clone was detected a few times. V and J are TRBV5-1 and TRBJ2-3; 11 positions agree with TRBD2. V lost 5 bases to trimming and J lost 2 bases; unmatched junction nucleotides: 4. This CDR3 contains 15 residues. The germline V gene has CDR1 SGHRS and CDR2 YFSETQ. The CDR3 bases are TGCGCCAGCAGTCCTAGCGGGGGGTTCACAGATACGCAGTATTTT. Its translation is CASSPSGGFTDTQYF. The full variable domain, in which reference TRBV5-1 and TRBJ2-3 provide the parts outside the CDR3, is KAGVTQTPRYLIKTRGQQVTLSCSPISGHRSVSWYQQTPGQGLQFLFEYFSETQRNKGNFPGRFSGRQFSNSRSEMNVSTLELGDSALYLCASSPSGGFTDTQYFGPGTRLTVL.

In this sample, this clone turned up a few times. The genes are TRBV12-3 or TRBV12-4 and TRBJ1-2; D is ambiguous. The CDR3 totals 13 residues. V shed 3 bases and J shed 5 bases, with 10 bases lying between them. CDR3 sequence reads: CASSLLASYGYTF. CDR3 DNA sequence: TGTGCCAGCAGTTTGCTAGCGAGTTATGGCTACACCTTC.

This chain links TRBV5-1 with TRBJ1-1, with unresolved D. This CDR3 contains 14 residues. Trimming took 5 bases from V and 2 from J, leaving 13 bases between them. The germline V gene has CDR1 SGHRS and CDR2 YFSETQ. In DNA form, the CDR3 reads TGCGCCAGCAGTTCTATGAGGATTAACACTGAAGCTTTCTTT. It is translated as CASSSMRINTEAFF.

V gene TRBV4-1 combines with J gene TRBJ1-6, with 9 bases lining up with TRBD1. V lost 10 bases, J lost 13 bases, and 8 bases stayed unmatched. This CDR3 region has 12 residues. Germline CDR1 and CDR2: MGHRA and YSYEKL. This CDR3 reads CATSGQGAPLHF. The DNA of the CDR3 is TGCGCCACCTCGGGACAGGGCGCCCCCCTCCACTTT.

This chain joins TRBV7-3 and TRBJ1-4; D gene uncertain. The germline V and J ends were trimmed by 0 bases and 8 bases, with 7 bases remaining between them. The CDR3 runs 13 residues. The germline CDR1 and CDR2 sequences are SGHTA and FQGTGA. The CDR3 sequence: CASSLTVGEKLFF. The CDR3 nucleotides read TGTGCCAGCAGCTTAACAGTCGGGGAAAAACTGTTTTTT.

This chain links TRBV28 with TRBJ1-4; weak D call: TRBD1 (5 bases). The CDR3 totals 14 residues. In germline, CDR1 is MDHEN, CDR2 SYDVKM. V lost 2 bases and J lost 1, with 5 bases in between. CDR3 bases: TGTGCCAGCAGTTTAACAGGAACTAATGAAAAACTGTTTTTT. Protein: CASSLTGTNEKLFF.

V is TRBV19 and J is TRBJ2-5; D is perhaps TRBD2 (6 bases). The CDR3 consists of 17 residues. Trimming cost V 6 bases and J 4 bases, with 24 bases left between them. Germline lookup yields CDR1 LNHDA and CDR2 SQIVND (reference sequence). CDR3 nucleotide sequence: TGTGCCAGTAGCATGGAGGGAGACCCGAACACTTTAGAGACCCAGTACTTC. Translated, it gives CASSMEGDPNTLETQYF.

The rearrangement uses TRBV7-6 and TRBJ2-2; 13 positions agree with TRBD2. CDR1 and CDR2 from the germline V gene are SGHVS and FNYEAQ. The CDR3 sequence is 19 residues long. J was trimmed by 4 bases and V by 5 bases; bases with no gene match: 13. For the CDR3, the DNA is TGTGCCAGCAGCCTCAGGACTAGCGGGGGCCACGACGGCACCGGGGAGCTGTTTTTT. This translates into CASSLRTSGGHDGTGELFF.

This sequence joins TRBV10-3 and TRBJ2-1; D may be TRBD1 (6 bases). The V end lost 4 bases, the J end lost 1 base, and 11 bases lay between the germline ends. Per the germline V gene, CDR1 is ENHRY and CDR2 is SYGVKD. The length of the CDR3 is 15 residues. The CDR3 sequence is CAISGSGVSYNEQFF. Here the CDR3 DNA reads TGTGCCATCAGTGGATCAGGGGTATCCTACAATGAGCAGTTCTTC.

This chain joins TRBV4-1 and TRBJ1-1; D gene ambiguous. In germline, CDR1 is MGHRA, CDR2 YSYEKL. The CDR3 has 13 amino acids. Between the trimmed V and J ends, which lost 0 bases and 11 bases, there was a span of 13 bases. Here the CDR3 DNA reads TGCGCCAGCAGCCAAGAATGGAGAGCTCGGGCTTTCTTT. It codes for CASSQEWRARAFF.

CDR3 coding DNA: TGTGCCAGCAACATAGGGGGCACCGGGGAGCTGTTTTTT. It codes for CASNIGGTGELFF. The chain joins TRBV12-3 or TRBV12-4 to TRBJ2-2; D might be TRBD1 (6 bases). The length of the CDR3 is 13 residues. Trimming took off 7 bases at V and 4 bases at J, with 10 bases between the two ends.

This CDR3 reads CASSTTRSGGHYNEQFF. The CDR3, as DNA: TGTGCCAGCAGCACGACTCGGAGCGGGGGACACTACAATGAGCAGTTCTTC. The chain carries TRBV11-3 and TRBJ2-1; 8 positions agree with TRBD2. This CDR3 is built from 17 residues. The V gene end was trimmed by 5 bases and the J gene end by 3 bases; junction bases not matched to a gene: 12. Germline CDR1 and CDR2: SGHNT and YENEEA.

V usage is TRBV2 and J usage is TRBJ2-7; the match to TRBD2 covers 14 bases. The trim removed 5 bases at V and 3 bases at J, leaving 6 bases unmatched. This CDR3 spans 16 amino acids. The germline gives CDR1 SNHLY, CDR2 FYNNEI. CDR3 in amino acids: CASSSLGTSGSYEQYF. For the CDR3, the DNA is TGTGCCAGCAGTTCCCTAGGGACTAGCGGGAGCTACGAGCAGTACTTC.

V and J are TRBV5-4 and TRBJ2-7; TRBD2 might be the D (5 bases). Germline values: CDR1 SGHNT, CDR2 YYREEE (reference sequence). The CDR3 has 14 amino acids. V was clipped by 3 bases and J by 4 bases, with 14 bases between them. For the CDR3, the DNA is TGTGCCAGCAGCTCCGCGGCCGGGGATTACGAGCAGTACTTC. This codes for CASSSAAGDYEQYF.

This clone was counted only a few times. This sequence joins TRBV18 and TRBJ1-1, with a weak D call TRBD1 (6 bases). Germline CDR1 reads KGHSH; CDR2 reads LQKENI. The CDR3 runs 15 residues. Trimming stripped 0 bases from V and 0 bases from J, with 8 bases between. The CDR3 nucleotides read TGTGCCAGCTCACCACCGAACAGGGTGAACACTGAAGCTTTCTTT. It translates to CASSPPNRVNTEAFF.

The chain uses TRBV28 and TRBJ1-2; D not resolved. The V end was cut by 4 bases, the J end by 7 bases, with 7 bases between. The CDR3 is 11 amino acids. Looked up from germline, CDR1 is MDHEN and CDR2 is SYDVKM. CDR3 bases: TGTGCCAGCAGTTCGTTACTTGGCTACACCTTC. It encodes CASSSLLGYTF.

The V and J genes are TRBV3-1 (or the pseudogene TRBV3-2) and TRBJ2-3; 13 positions agree with TRBD2. V lost 2 bases to trimming and J lost 5 bases; unmatched junction nucleotides: 1. Germline CDR1 is LGHDT and CDR2 is YNNKEL (reference sequence). The length of the CDR3 is 15 residues. The CDR3: CASSQTSGGEDTQYF. In DNA form, the CDR3 reads TGTGCCAGCAGCCAAACTAGCGGGGGGGAAGATACGCAGTATTTT.

The gene calls are TRBV2 and TRBJ2-1; D not resolved. The CDR3 has 13 amino acids. Trimming took off 6 bases at V and 1 base at J, with 7 bases between the two ends. The germline V gene encodes CDR1 SNHLY and CDR2 FYNNEI. The CDR3 nucleotides read TGTGCCAGCAGGTCCGGGTCCTACAATGAGCAGTTCTTC. Amino acids: CASRSGSYNEQFF.

The V and J genes are TRBV11-3 and TRBJ2-3; 9 bases are a match to TRBD2. V lost 5 bases and J lost 5; bases outside the gene matches: 8. Per the germline V gene, CDR1 is SGHNT and CDR2 is YENEEA. There are 15 residues in the CDR3. The CDR3 sequence: CASSPPGLAIDTQYF. The CDR3 DNA sequence: TGTGCCAGCAGCCCACCCGGACTAGCGATAGATACGCAGTATTTT. Full variable domain (missing parts from reference TRBV11-3 and TRBJ2-3): EAGVVQSPRYKIIEKKQPVAFWCNPISGHNTLYWYLQNLGQGPELLIRYENEEAVDDSQLPKDRFSAERLKGVDSTLKIQPAELGDSAVYLCASSPPGLAIDTQYFGPGTRLTVL.

The chain carries TRBV5-1 and TRBJ2-3, with 8 positions matching TRBD1. The CDR3 spans 13 residues. The junction had 3 bases not matched to a gene; V was cut back by 5 bases and J by 4 bases. Germline-derived CDR1 and CDR2 are SGHRS and YFSETQ. Here the CDR3 DNA reads TGCGCCAGCAGGCAGGGGGCATCAGATACGCAGTATTTT. Protein product: CASRQGASDTQYF.

The V call is TRBV11-3, the J call TRBJ2-2; D gene uncertain. The V and J ends lost 4 bases and 5 bases respectively, with 8 bases between them. The length of the CDR3 is 13 residues. Germline V gene lookup returns CDR1 SGHNT and CDR2 YENEEA. The CDR3 DNA is TGTGCCAGCAGCTCGACTTGGACCGGGGAGCTGTTTTTT. Amino acids: CASSSTWTGELFF.

The chain recombines TRBV14 with TRBJ2-2, with D hard to call. The CDR3 sequence is 13 residues long. Germline CDR1 SGHDN, CDR2 FVKESK. Trimming pared 2 bases from V and 6 bases from J, leaving 7 bases between. CDR3: CASSQRSPGELFF. CDR3 nucleotides: TGTGCCAGCAGCCAACGTAGCCCCGGGGAGCTGTTTTTT.

V gene TRBV19 combines with J gene TRBJ2-7; 7 positions match TRBD1. There are 13 residues in the CDR3. V trimming: 3 bases; J trimming: 9 bases; junction bases outside the gene matches: 8. Per germline, CDR1 LNHDA and CDR2 SQIVND (reference sequence). The CDR3 DNA sequence: TGTGCCAGTAGTATCCAGGGGGAAGATCGGCAGTACTTC. This sequence encodes CASSIQGEDRQYF.

The J gene is TRBJ2-2, the V gene TRBV11-3; D unclear. From germline, CDR1 is SGHNT and CDR2 YENEEA. Trimming removed 1 base at V and 2 bases at J, with 11 bases between. This CDR3 contains 16 residues. The CDR3 loop is CASSLGRQTNTGELFF. CDR3 coding DNA: TGTGCCAGCAGCTTAGGCAGGCAAACAAACACCGGGGAGCTGTTTTTT.